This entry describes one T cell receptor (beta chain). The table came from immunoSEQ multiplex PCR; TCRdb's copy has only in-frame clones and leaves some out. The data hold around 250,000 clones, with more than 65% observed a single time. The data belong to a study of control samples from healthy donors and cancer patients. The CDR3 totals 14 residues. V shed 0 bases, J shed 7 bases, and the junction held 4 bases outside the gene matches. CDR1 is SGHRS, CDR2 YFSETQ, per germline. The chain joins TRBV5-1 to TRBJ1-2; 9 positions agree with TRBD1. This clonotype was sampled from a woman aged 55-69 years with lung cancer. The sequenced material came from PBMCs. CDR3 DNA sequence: TGCGCCAGCAGCTTGGGGACAGGGGATAGTGGCTACACCTTC. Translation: CASSLGTGDSGYTF. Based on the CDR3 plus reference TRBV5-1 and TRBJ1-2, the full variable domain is KAGVTQTPRYLIKTRGQQVTLSCSPISGHRSVSWYQQTPGQGLQFLFEYFSETQRNKGNFPGRFSGRQFSNSRSEMNVSTLELGDSALYLCASSLGTGDSGYTFGSGTRLTVV.